The sequence of this T cell receptor beta chain was determined in a study of control samples from healthy donors and cancer patients. Produced via immunoSEQ multiplex PCR; TCRdb's table is partial and in-frame only. The table records fewer than 250,000 clones, about nine tenths of them present only once. This clone was seen a single time. The clonotype was recovered from a man aged 30-40 years in good health. Source material: blood.

CDR3 nucleotide sequence: TGCGCCAGCAGCTTGATGGCGAACACTGAAGCTTTCTTT. Translation gives CASSLMANTEAFF. The J gene is TRBJ1-1, the V gene TRBV5-1; D uncertain. Germline CDR1 reads SGHRS; CDR2 reads YFSETQ. The ends were cut back, 1 base at V and 1 base at J, with 5 bases in the middle. This CDR3 is built from 13 residues.